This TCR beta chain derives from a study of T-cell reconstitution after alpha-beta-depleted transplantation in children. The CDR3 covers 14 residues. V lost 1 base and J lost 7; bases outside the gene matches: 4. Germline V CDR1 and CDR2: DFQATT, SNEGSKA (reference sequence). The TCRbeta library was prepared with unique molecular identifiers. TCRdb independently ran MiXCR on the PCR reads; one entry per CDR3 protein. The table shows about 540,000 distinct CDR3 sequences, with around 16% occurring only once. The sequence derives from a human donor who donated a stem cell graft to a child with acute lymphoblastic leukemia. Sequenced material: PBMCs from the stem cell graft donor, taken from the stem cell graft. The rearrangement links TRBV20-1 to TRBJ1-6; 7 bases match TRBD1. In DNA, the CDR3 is TGCAGTGCTAGAGGGGACAGCGAAAATTCACCCCTCCACTTT. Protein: CSARGDSENSPLHF.